This T cell receptor beta chain derives from a study of CD8+CD57+ T cells in acquired aplastic anemia. For the study at large: Each DNA sample taken from sorted CD4+ and CD8+ cells came to approximately 3.2 ug on average. CD4+ cells from healthy donors averaged about 10 million reads.

Germline CDR1 LNHDA, CDR2 SQIVND (reference sequence). CDR3 length equals 14 residues. V was pared by 4 bases and J by 2 bases, with 4 bases of the junction left unmatched. Genomic DNA provided the template from which TCR beta VDJ and CDR3 profiles were obtained. Using its own MiXCR run on the reads, TCRdb lists one record per CDR3 protein. The data hold approximately 200,000 distinct CDR3 sequences, with roughly 56% observed a single time. Broader study findings: No significant patient-versus-control difference appeared in CD8+ Simpson's diversity.

With regard to this clonotype: Its antigen is currently unknown.

The receptor comes from a human donor in good health, serving as a control. The sequencing sample was made of sorted CD4+, CD8+, or CD8+CD57+ T cells (not recorded which) from PBMCs. The chain is built from TRBV19 and TRBJ1-1; 7 bases match TRBD1. CDR3 in DNA: TGTGCCAGTAGTACACGACAGGGCAACACTGAAGCTTTCTTT. This gives the protein CASSTRQGNTEAFF.